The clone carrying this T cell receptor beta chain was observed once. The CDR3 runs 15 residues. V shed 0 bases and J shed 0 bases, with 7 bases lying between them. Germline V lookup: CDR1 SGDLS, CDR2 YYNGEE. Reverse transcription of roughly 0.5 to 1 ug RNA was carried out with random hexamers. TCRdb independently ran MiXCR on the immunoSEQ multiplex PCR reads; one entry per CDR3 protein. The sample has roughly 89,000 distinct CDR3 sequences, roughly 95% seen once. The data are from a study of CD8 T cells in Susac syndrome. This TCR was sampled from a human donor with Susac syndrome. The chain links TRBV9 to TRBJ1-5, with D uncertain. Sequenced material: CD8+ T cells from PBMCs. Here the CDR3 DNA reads TGTGCCAGCAGCGTAGGTCCGTATAGCAATCAGCCCCAGCATTTT. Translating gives CASSVGPYSNQPQHF.